These T cell receptor beta chains were read from a single sample in a study. TCRdb analysed the 5' RACE reads with MiXCR anew, one entry per CDR3 protein. The sample contains 50,000 to 80,000 distinct CDR3 sequences, 20% to 25% of which appear only once. The sequencing input was memory CD4+ T cells sorted from a lymph node. These TCRs come from a female donor with breast cancer. Both conserved end residues are trimmed from each CDR3. Clone sizes are given selectively: once, few, many, or a class where the clone is expanded.

j_gene | v_gene | abundance | len | CDR3aa
TRBJ2-6 | TRBV7-3 | NA | 12 | ASSLSTGANVLT
TRBJ1-1 | TRBV7-2 | many | 12 | ASSLQGRHTEAF
TRBJ2-7 | TRBV9 | few | 12 | ASSGGNRGWEQY
TRBJ2-7 | TRBV6-2/TRBV6-3 | NA | 14 | ASSPRGRASSYEQY
TRBJ1-5 | TRBV7-3 | NA | 15 | ASSKTKGARPVRPQH
TRBJ2-5 | TRBV5-1 | many | 13 | ASSLAGHGQETQY
TRBJ1-2 | TRBV5-1 | few | 11 | ASSWRGFDGYT
TRBJ2-3 | TRBV4-1 | NA | 15 | ASSQELVGRVTDTQY
TRBJ2-1 | TRBV7-2 | many | 13 | ASSSAGLSYNEQF
TRBJ2-2 | TRBV3-1 | many | 10 | ASGRNTGELF
TRBJ2-1 | TRBV5-1 | few | 12 | ASSADHSYNEQF
TRBJ2-5 | TRBV9 | NA | 9 | ASNRDETQY
TRBJ2-2 | TRBV24-1 | NA | 14 | ATSEVTGADTGELF
TRBJ1-5 | TRBV2 | NA | 12 | ASRRGFSNQPQH
TRBJ2-7 | TRBV5-1 | few | 13 | ASSLAASNSYEQY
TRBJ1-6 | TRBV5-1 | NA | 13 | ASSGDGTLESPLH
TRBJ2-2 | TRBV6-5 | NA | 12 | ATQAGGGTGELF
TRBJ2-4 | TRBV20-1 | once | 12 | SARVQGGQNIQY
TRBJ2-7 | TRBV20-1 | few | 11 | SARAGGPHEQY
TRBJ2-2 | TRBV6-6 | few | 12 | ASERLVNTGELF
TRBJ2-5 | TRBV5-1 | NA | 13 | ASSVGTSRQETQY
TRBJ2-5 | TRBV20-1 | few | 12 | SARSGQEQETQY
TRBJ1-1 | TRBV20-1 | NA | 11 | SALGSGATEAF
TRBJ2-1 | TRBV6-6 | NA | 13 | ASIRLAGENNEQF
TRBJ2-5 | TRBV9 | NA | 13 | ASSAQTSGKETQY
TRBJ2-5 | TRBV28 | few | 13 | ASSLARLGQETQY
TRBJ1-2 | TRBV6-2/TRBV6-3 | many | 12 | ASSYTTGSLGYT
TRBJ2-1 | TRBV20-1 | NA | 12 | SAPQGWRSNEQF
TRBJ2-1 | TRBV20-1 | many | 12 | SAPGQATYNEQF
TRBJ2-1 | TRBV3-1 | many | 9 | ASSQAIEQF
TRBJ1-1 | TRBV7-6 | few | 10 | ASSSPETEAF
TRBJ2-2 | TRBV4-3 | NA | 16 | ASSPQVQAVESTGELF
TRBJ1-6 | TRBV20-1 | NA | 16 | SARDGRTGDVYNSPLH
TRBJ1-2 | TRBV4-3 | few | 14 | ASSQDMRHANYGYT
TRBJ2-1 | TRBV7-2 | few | 13 | ASNHGTPSYNEQF